This T cell receptor (beta chain) was captured in a study of blood T cell repertoires in COVID-19 (dated by TCRdb to 2018 to 2021). As for the study more broadly: Collaborator samples came from the United States, Italy and Spain and covered acute and convalescent phases of COVID-19. The material from the prospective study consisted of cDNA or gDNA derived from T cells, B-cell-depleted T cells, or PBMCs. The dataset comprised deeply sampled blood TCRbeta repertoires from subjects exposed to, actively infected with, or recovered from COVID-19. The repertoires were released in a freely available public database meant as a resource for research on the immune response to SARS-CoV-2. Samples came from the ongoing ImmuneRACE study (first 160 participants) plus 1,254 subjects from 6 global collaborators. Nearly every sample came with metadata listing a de-identified subject ID, COVID-19 status, age in years and sex. Where available, HLA class I and class II types were taken from metadata supplied by the sample provider and were not determined by assay-based typing.

The full study reports these points: Clinical and demographic metadata were provided uncurated, with the amount varying by source and participant.

This clone has only a few counts. Its antigen is still unknown. Base qualities are not recorded, but no much larger clone differs from it by a single base. From the cysteine up to the phenylalanine, the CDR3 has a length of 15 residues. Here the CDR3 DNA is all that survives: 45 bases in frame from base 1. According to the germline V gene, CDR1 reads KGHSH and CDR2 reads LQKENI. V was cut back by 3 bases and J by 3 bases, leaving a gap of 12 bases between them. TCRbeta CDR3 regions were amplified from genomic DNA using the immunoSEQ Assay, a bias-controlled multiplex PCR. The paper's data handling went like this. Within the assay, amplification of reference gene primers was used to estimate how many nucleated cells each sample contained. To quantify the absolute abundance of each unique TCRbeta CDR3 rearrangement, sequence reads were collapsed and filtered. For each sample, productive Simpson clonality was calculated as the square root of Simpson's diversity index across productive rearrangements. Sourced from immuneACCESS, this table was stored by TCRdb with only in-frame sequences that have V and J called. A share of the clones is absent; for the studies checked, an unresolved V gene accounts for under half, and the remainder has no known explanation. D and trimming were read from the DNA, whereas the V and J calls and clone size are those reported in that table. Across this sample there are approximately 300,000 clones, with roughly 90% seen only once. The ten largest make up less than 2% of the sample.

One collaborating source in Seattle enrolled patients while the patients were actively infected and followed the patients over time throughout the course of disease. The collaborating institutions used their own protocols to collect whole blood in K2EDTA tubes. For TCRbeta analysis, collaborators shipped samples as frozen whole blood, isolated PBMCs, or DNA extracted from either of those sample types. This receptor was identified in a woman aged 25-40 years with COVID-19, enrolled during active disease. The chain couples TRBV18 to TRBJ1-5; TRBD1 is possibly the D segment (5 matching bases). Sequences were obtained from peripheral blood. The sequence in DNA is TGTGCCAGCTCACCCCGACAGAGCTACAATCAGCCCCAGCATTTT. Its translation is CASSPRQSYNQPQHF.